The 26 T cell receptor beta chains below come from one sample, sequenced in a study of T-cell memory formation after mild COVID-19. Via MiXCR, TCRdb re-called the 5' RACE reads, giving one row per CDR3 protein. This table has roughly 620,000 distinct CDR3 sequences, 15% to 20% appearing once. Sequencing used PBMCs or a T cell subset sorted from them (not recorded which). These receptor sequences come from an adult woman who had mild COVID-19 (a few samples of this study predate the infection). Cell type and time point are not known.

This clonotype has just a few counts. The chain employs TRBV9 and TRBJ2-7; D not resolved. Germline-derived CDR1 and CDR2 are SGDLS and YYNGEE. This CDR3 is built from 17 residues. V lost 3 bases and J lost 3, with 22 bases in between. In DNA, the CDR3 is TGTGCCAGCAGCGCCTCTTCTGGGGTTCTGCCCCTCTACGAGCAGTACTTC. Translated: CASSASSGVLPLYEQYF.

The V gene is TRBV5-6, the J gene TRBJ2-7; 7 bases agree with TRBD1. The length of the CDR3 is 14 residues. Germline assignment: CDR1 SGHDT and CDR2 YYEEEE. V shed 7 bases and J 5 bases; nucleotides not matched to a gene: 12. The CDR3 loop is CASSTDRAYDEQYF. The CDR3, as DNA: TGTGCCAGCTCGACAGACAGGGCTTACGACGAGCAGTACTTC.

Ten or more counts support this clonotype. This chain uses TRBV5-1 with TRBJ2-7; TRBD1 matches at 7 bases. The CDR3 is made up of 14 amino acids. Germline CDR1 SGHRS, CDR2 YFSETQ. With V trimmed by 3 bases and J by 3 bases, 6 bases remained unmatched. CDR3 nucleotides: TGCGCCAGCAGCTCCCCCGGACAGGTCTACGAGCAGTACTTC. This gives the protein CASSSPGQVYEQYF. The whole variable domain, remainder taken from reference TRBV5-1 and TRBJ2-7, is KAGVTQTPRYLIKTRGQQVTLSCSPISGHRSVSWYQQTPGQGLQFLFEYFSETQRNKGNFPGRFSGRQFSNSRSEMNVSTLELGDSALYLCASSSPGQVYEQYFGPGTRLTVT.

This clonotype was recorded a few times. The rearrangement joins TRBV7-2 to TRBJ2-3; 16 bases are shared with TRBD2. Germline V lookup: CDR1 SGHTA, CDR2 FQGNSA. V shed 5 bases, J shed 7 bases, and the junction held 6 bases outside the gene matches. CDR3 length: 16 amino acids. DNA of the CDR3: TGTGCCAGCAGCCCGGGACTAGCGGGAGGGCCAAATACGCAGTATTTT. Amino acid sequence: CASSPGLAGGPNTQYF.

The V gene is TRBV6-5, the J gene TRBJ1-1, with a possible D match to TRBD1 (5 bases). Per the germline V gene, CDR1 is MNHEY and CDR2 is SVGAGI. Trimming shortened V by 0 bases and J by 4 bases, and 21 bases separated the two germline ends. There are 18 residues in the CDR3. CDR3 loop: CASSYSGGTRGWVTEAFF. In DNA, the CDR3 is TGTGCCAGCAGTTACTCGGGAGGGACTCGGGGGTGGGTCACTGAAGCTTTCTTT.

This clonotype was found a few times. The chain recombines TRBV7-8 with TRBJ2-7, with 11 bases that match TRBD2. With V trimmed by 5 bases and J by 7 bases, 7 bases remained unmatched. CDR1 is SGHVS, CDR2 FQNEAQ, per germline. The CDR3 is made up of 14 amino acids. The CDR3 nucleotides read TGTGCCAGCAGCCCGACTAGCGGGAATCATGAGCAGTACTTC. It yields the protein CASSPTSGNHEQYF.

This clonotype has only a few counts. This chain connects TRBV6-4 to TRBJ1-1; a weak D match, TRBD1 (5 bases). Germline loops: CDR1 MRHNA, CDR2 SNTAGT. The CDR3 extends over 15 amino acids. The ends were cut back, 6 bases at V and 3 bases at J, with 17 bases in the middle. CDR3 DNA: TGTGCCAGCAGCCTGAGTCCCGGGACGCACACTGAAGCTTTCTTT. This translates into CASSLSPGTHTEAFF.

This sequence joins TRBV13 and TRBJ2-3; 9 nucleotides agree with TRBD1. The CDR3 is 16 amino acids. Germline CDR1 reads PRHDT; CDR2 reads FYEKMQ (reference sequence). J gave up 4 bases and V 2 bases, and 7 bases lay outside the gene matches. In DNA form, the CDR3 reads TGTGCCAGCAGCTTATCCCGGACAGGGGCGGCAGATACGCAGTATTTT. Translating it yields CASSLSRTGAADTQYF.

This clonotype was seen a handful of times. The J gene is TRBJ2-5, the V gene TRBV12-3 or TRBV12-4; 7 bases line up with TRBD2. The trim removed 6 bases at V and 5 bases at J, leaving 9 bases unmatched. The CDR3 is made up of 14 amino acids. The CDR3 region has the DNA TGTGCCAGCAGCGGGGGAGGGGAGTCGGAGACCCAGTACTTC. It translates to CASSGGGESETQYF.

The chain is built from TRBV5-1 and TRBJ2-5; TRBD1 aligns across 7 bases. Trimming at V came to 4 bases and at J to 5 bases, leaving 5 bases not matched to a gene. CDR3 size: 13 residues. Per germline, CDR1 SGHRS and CDR2 YFSETQ. In nucleotides, the CDR3 is TGCGCCAGCAGCAGATGGGACAGCGAGACCCAGTACTTC. Its protein product is CASSRWDSETQYF.

The genes are TRBV29-1 and TRBJ2-1; 8 positions match TRBD2. V trimming: 4 bases; J trimming: 3 bases; junction bases outside the gene matches: 2. The CDR3 has 13 amino acids. Germline loops: CDR1 SQVTM, CDR2 ANQGSEA. The DNA of the CDR3 is TGCAGCGTTGCGGGGGGGATCTACAATGAGCAGTTCTTC. Translation: CSVAGGIYNEQFF.

This clonotype was seen more than once but under ten times. The chain couples TRBV7-3 to TRBJ2-3; no definite D call. Germline-derived CDR1 and CDR2 are SGHTA and FQGTGA. CDR3 length equals 13 residues. Trimming removed 3 bases at V and 6 bases at J, with 10 bases between. DNA of the CDR3: TGTGCCAGCAGCTTCACTACGAGGGATACGCAGTATTTT. Protein product: CASSFTTRDTQYF.

This clonotype has more than one count but fewer than ten. This chain uses TRBV4-1 with TRBJ2-5, with unresolved D. The CDR3 runs 15 residues. V was trimmed by 0 bases and J by 3 bases, leaving 11 bases between them. CDR1 is MGHRA and CDR2 is YSYEKL in the germline V gene. The CDR3 nucleotides are TGCGCCAGCAGCCAAGATTGGCCGGCCGAAGAGACCCAGTACTTC. This codes for CASSQDWPAEETQYF.

This clonotype showed up many times. The V gene is TRBV7-2, the J gene TRBJ1-4; D remains ambiguous. This CDR3 has 12 residues. Looked up from germline, CDR1 is SGHTA and CDR2 is FQGNSA. Between the trimmed V and J ends, which lost 1 base and 10 bases, there was a span of 7 bases. The CDR3 sequence: CASSLERGKLFF. The CDR3 nucleotides read TGTGCCAGCAGCTTAGAGAGAGGAAAACTGTTTTTT.

This clonotype appeared many times. The rearrangement joins TRBV5-1 to TRBJ2-5; the D gene is possibly TRBD2 (5 bases). Trimming removed 4 bases from V and 4 bases from J, with 11 bases in between. CDR3 length: 13 amino acids. The germline CDR1 and CDR2 sequences are SGHRS and YFSETQ. CDR3 sequence reads: CASSQDSLETQYF. In DNA, the CDR3 is TGCGCCAGCAGCCAGGACTCTCTAGAGACCCAGTACTTC. Combining the CDR3 with reference TRBV5-1 and TRBJ2-5 gives the whole variable domain KAGVTQTPRYLIKTRGQQVTLSCSPISGHRSVSWYQQTPGQGLQFLFEYFSETQRNKGNFPGRFSGRQFSNSRSEMNVSTLELGDSALYLCASSQDSLETQYFGPGTRLLVL.

This chain uses TRBV3-1 with TRBJ1-2, with 7 bases identical to TRBD1. J gave up 7 bases and V 1 base, and 3 bases lay outside the gene matches. This CDR3 has 13 amino acids. Looked up from germline, CDR1 is LGHDT and CDR2 is YNNKEL (reference sequence). The CDR3 DNA reads TGTGCCAGCAGCCAAGGCGACAGGGCTGGCTACACCTTC. Translation: CASSQGDRAGYTF.

This clonotype was seen a handful of times. The genes are TRBV7-2 and TRBJ2-4, with 11 positions matching TRBD2. V trimming: 4 bases; J trimming: 13 bases; junction bases outside the gene matches: 9. The length of the CDR3 is 14 residues. Germline CDR1 reads SGHTA; CDR2 reads FQGNSA. The CDR3 sequence is CASSSPPLAGAQYF. The CDR3 DNA follows: TGTGCCAGCAGCTCACCCCCACTAGCGGGGGCCCAGTACTTC.

The V gene is TRBV5-1, the J gene TRBJ2-5, with 8 nucleotides matching TRBD2. This CDR3 region has 13 residues. Losses at the gene ends were 7 bases for V and 2 bases for J; bases not matched to a gene: 4. Germline CDR1 SGHRS, CDR2 YFSETQ. The CDR3 nucleotides read TGCGCCAGCTCGGCGGGGGGACAAGAGACCCAGTACTTC. It is translated as CASSAGGQETQYF.

This clonotype has a count of ten or more. The chain is built from TRBV12-3 or TRBV12-4 and TRBJ1-1; D ambiguous. The CDR3 runs 15 residues. V shed 6 bases and J shed 0 bases, with 14 bases lying between them. The CDR3 DNA is TGTGCCAGCAGCTCGCCAAGGCAGTTGAACACTGAAGCTTTCTTT. Its translation: CASSSPRQLNTEAFF.

J is TRBJ2-1 and V is TRBV9; perhaps TRBD2 as D (5 bases). V gave up 3 bases and J gave up 12 bases, with 13 bases separating them. Germline CDR1 reads SGDLS; CDR2 reads YYNGEE. The CDR3 covers 12 residues. DNA of the CDR3: TGTGCCAGCAGCGACGGAGGTACTCGGCAGTTCTTC. This encodes CASSDGGTRQFF.

The rearrangement uses TRBV20-1 and TRBJ2-2; D possibly corresponds to TRBD1 (5 bases). CDR1 DFQATT and CDR2 SNEGSKA come from the germline V gene (reference sequence). Trimming shortened V by 0 bases and J by 4 bases, and 12 bases separated the two germline ends. This CDR3 region has 15 residues. CDR3 nucleotide sequence: TGCAGTGCTAGAGATTATCGCAGGGTCACCGGGGAGCTGTTTTTT. It is translated as CSARDYRRVTGELFF.

The chain carries TRBV7-3 and TRBJ2-1; D gene unclear. The CDR3 is 15 residues long. Trimming took off 3 bases at V and 0 bases at J, with 9 bases between the two ends. Germline V lookup: CDR1 SGHTA, CDR2 FQGTGA. CDR3 nucleotide sequence: TGTGCCAGCAGCTTTACGGACCGCTCCTACAATGAGCAGTTCTTC. It yields the protein CASSFTDRSYNEQFF.

In this sample, this clonotype turned up a few times. The genes are TRBV4-1 and TRBJ1-5; 11 bases are shared with TRBD1. Germline assignment: CDR1 MGHRA and CDR2 YSYEKL. The J segment lost 2 bases and the V segment lost 1 base, leaving 4 bases of the junction unmatched. CDR3 size: 17 residues. The CDR3 DNA reads TGCGCCAGCAGCCAAGTGGGGACAGGGGGAGGCAATCAGCCCCAGCATTTT. Protein sequence: CASSQVGTGGGNQPQHF.

This clonotype has more than one count but fewer than ten. The genes are TRBV5-1 and TRBJ1-1, with TRBD1 matching 7 bases. The CDR3 runs to 14 residues. The V gene's germline CDR1 is SGHRS and CDR2 YFSETQ. With 4 bases clipped from V and 4 bases from J, the junction kept 7 bases outside the gene matches. The CDR3 nucleotides are TGCGCCAGCAGCACGGGACAGTTACGCACTGAAGCTTTCTTT. This encodes CASSTGQLRTEAFF. The entire variable domain, with the rest obtained from reference TRBV5-1 and TRBJ1-1, is as follows: KAGVTQTPRYLIKTRGQQVTLSCSPISGHRSVSWYQQTPGQGLQFLFEYFSETQRNKGNFPGRFSGRQFSNSRSEMNVSTLELGDSALYLCASSTGQLRTEAFFGQGTRLTVV.

This clonotype was observed a handful of times. The rearrangement uses TRBV7-9 and TRBJ2-1; D is perhaps TRBD2 (5 bases). The germline V gene encodes CDR1 SEHNR and CDR2 FQNEAQ (reference sequence). The CDR3 sequence is 15 residues long. V shed 1 base and J shed 6 bases, with 13 bases lying between them. CDR3 bases: TGTGCCAGCAGCTTAGTGGTTAGCGCGGGCAATGAGCAGTTCTTC. As protein: CASSLVVSAGNEQFF.

This chain connects TRBV20-1 to TRBJ2-7, with D unresolved. Germline V gene data show CDR1 as DFQATT and CDR2 as SNEGSKA (reference sequence). V was cut by 1 base and J by 0 bases, with 13 bases left in between. This CDR3 comprises 15 residues. CDR3 sequence reads: CSARVWKVYSYEQYF. The CDR3 DNA reads TGCAGTGCTAGAGTGTGGAAGGTGTACTCCTACGAGCAGTACTTC.